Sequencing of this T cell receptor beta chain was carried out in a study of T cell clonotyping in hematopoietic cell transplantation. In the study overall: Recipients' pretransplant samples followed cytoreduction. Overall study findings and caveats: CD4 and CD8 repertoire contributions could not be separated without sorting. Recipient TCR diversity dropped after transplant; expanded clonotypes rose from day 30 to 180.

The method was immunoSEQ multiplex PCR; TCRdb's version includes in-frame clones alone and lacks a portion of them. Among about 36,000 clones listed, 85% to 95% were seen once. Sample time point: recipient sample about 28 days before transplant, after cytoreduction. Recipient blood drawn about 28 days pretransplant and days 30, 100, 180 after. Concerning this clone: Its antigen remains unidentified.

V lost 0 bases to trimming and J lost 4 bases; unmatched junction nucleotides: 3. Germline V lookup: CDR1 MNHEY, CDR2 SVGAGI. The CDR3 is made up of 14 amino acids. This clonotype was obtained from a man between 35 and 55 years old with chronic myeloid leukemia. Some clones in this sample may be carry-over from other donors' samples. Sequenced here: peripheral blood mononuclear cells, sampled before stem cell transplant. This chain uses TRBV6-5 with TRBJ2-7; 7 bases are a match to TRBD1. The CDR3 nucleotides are TGTGCCAGCAGTTACTCCGTGGACAGGTACGAGCAGTACTTC. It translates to CASSYSVDRYEQYF.